These T cell receptor beta chains were read from a single sample in a study of response to subunit inactivated influenza vaccine. Via MiXCR, TCRdb re-called the RT-PCR reads, giving one row per CDR3 protein. The repertoire holds 250,000 to 350,000 distinct CDR3 sequences, with roughly 20% as singletons. The source was PBMCs from blood, collected approximately 22 months after vaccination. These receptors all come from a man between 50 and 75 years old who received an inactivated influenza vaccine. Both conserved end residues are part of each CDR3. Each record gives: D gene, J gene, clone size, V gene, CDR3 protein, CDR3 DNA. D genes are given only for firm matches. The size entry is marked missing in some rows and otherwise reads once, few, many or a size class.

TRBD1 | TRBJ2-3 | few | TRBV18 | CASSPPGQADYTQYF | TGTGCCAGCTCACCTCCTGGACAGGCCGATTATACGCAGTATTTT
- | TRBJ2-3 | - | TRBV6-2/TRBV6-3 | CASRLDGRVGDLSTQYF | TGTGCCAGCCGCCTCGACGGACGGGTGGGGGATCTTAGTACGCAGTATTTT
- | TRBJ1-1 | - | TRBV20-1 | CSAPRPLGTTEAFF | TGCAGTGCCCCTCGACCCCTAGGAACCACTGAAGCTTTCTTT
TRBD2 | TRBJ2-7 | few | TRBV20-1 | CSAKAPTSGKNEQYF | TGCAGTGCAAAAGCCCCGACTAGCGGGAAGAACGAGCAGTACTTC
- | TRBJ1-6 | - | TRBV25-1 | CASSPLGAANSPLHF | TGTGCCAGCAGTCCCCTTGGGGCGGCGAATTCACCCCTCCACTTT
- | TRBJ1-2 | few | TRBV30 | CAWRDTYGYTF | TGTGCCTGGAGGGACACCTATGGCTACACCTTC
- | TRBJ2-3 | few | TRBV12-3/TRBV12-4 | CASSVNRRDTQYF | TGTGCCAGCAGTGTCAACAGAAGAGATACGCAGTATTTT
- | TRBJ2-2 | - | TRBV12-3/TRBV12-4 | CASSPRASGGGGELFF | TGTGCCAGCAGTCCACGGGCCTCCGGGGGTGGCGGGGAGCTGTTTTTT
- | TRBJ2-2 | few | TRBV3-1 | CASSQSTGYNTGELFF | TGTGCCAGCAGCCAATCGACAGGATACAACACCGGGGAGCTGTTTTTT
- | TRBJ2-7 | few | TRBV5-1 | CASSPMIDGGYEQYF | TGCGCCAGCAGCCCCATGATTGACGGGGGCTACGAGCAGTACTTC
TRBD2 | TRBJ2-7 | - | TRBV7-2 | CASSLAGLADAYEQYF | TGTGCCAGCAGCTTAGCTGGACTAGCGGACGCATACGAGCAGTACTTC
- | TRBJ2-7 | - | TRBV3-1 | CASSQDTRGGEQYF | TGTGCCAGCAGCCAAGATACCAGGGGCGGCGAGCAGTACTTC